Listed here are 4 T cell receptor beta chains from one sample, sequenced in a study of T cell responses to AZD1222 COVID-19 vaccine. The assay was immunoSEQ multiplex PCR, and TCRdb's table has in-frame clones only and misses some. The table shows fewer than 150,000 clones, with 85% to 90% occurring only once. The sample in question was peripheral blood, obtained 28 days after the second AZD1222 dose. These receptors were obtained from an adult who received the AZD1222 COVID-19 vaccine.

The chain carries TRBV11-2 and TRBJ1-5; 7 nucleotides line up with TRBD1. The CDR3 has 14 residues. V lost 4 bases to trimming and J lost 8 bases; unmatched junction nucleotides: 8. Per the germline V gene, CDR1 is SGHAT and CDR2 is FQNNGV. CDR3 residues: CASSSQLRGEPQHF. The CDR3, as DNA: TGTGCCAGCAGCTCTCAGCTCAGGGGGGAGCCCCAGCATTTT.

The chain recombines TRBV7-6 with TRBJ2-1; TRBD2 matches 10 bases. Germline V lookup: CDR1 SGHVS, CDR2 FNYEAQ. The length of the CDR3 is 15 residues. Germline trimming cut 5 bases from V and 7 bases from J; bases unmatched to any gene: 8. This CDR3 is CASSASGRAFNEQFF. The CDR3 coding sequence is TGTGCCAGCAGCGCCAGCGGGAGGGCTTTTAATGAGCAGTTCTTC.

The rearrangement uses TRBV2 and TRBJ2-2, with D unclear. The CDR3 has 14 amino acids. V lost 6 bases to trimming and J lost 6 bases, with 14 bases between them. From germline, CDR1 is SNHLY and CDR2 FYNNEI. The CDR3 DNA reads TGTGCCAGCAGCGAGACGGCAGTGTCCGGGGAGCTGTTTTTT. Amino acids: CASSETAVSGELFF.

Here the CDR3 reads CATTRTGGGIAKNIQYF. In DNA form, the CDR3 reads TGTGCCACCACTAGGACAGGGGGCGGGATAGCCAAAAACATTCAGTACTTC. The chain employs TRBV15 and TRBJ2-4; 11 bases map to TRBD1. Germline trimming cut 7 bases from V and 0 bases from J; bases unmatched to any gene: 8. The CDR3 has 17 amino acids. Per germline, CDR1 LNHNV and CDR2 YYDKDF (reference sequence).